The sequence of this T cell receptor (beta chain) was determined in a study of blood T cell repertoires in COVID-19. Across the whole study: In each case, the material was cDNA or gDNA derived from T cells, B-cell-depleted T cells, or PBMCs.

There are 12 residues in the CDR3. Per germline, CDR1 GTSNPN and CDR2 SVGIG (reference sequence). Trimming shortened V by 5 bases and J by 0 bases, and 7 bases separated the two germline ends. In the study's own analysis: The assay estimated nucleated cells by amplifying reference gene primers. The assay was immunoSEQ multiplex PCR, and TCRdb's table has in-frame clones only and misses some. V and J calls and clone size are given by that table; D and trimming were obtained from the DNA. The sample records under 200,000 clones, approximately 88% being singletons. As regards this clone: Other DNA sequences in the same sample also yield this CDR3.

The sequenced sample consisted of peripheral blood. This receptor was identified in an older woman with acute or convalescent COVID-19. The chain employs TRBV30 and TRBJ1-1; D is unresolved. The CDR3 is CAWGRVNTEAFF. DNA of the CDR3: TGTGCCTGGGGCCGGGTGAACACTGAAGCTTTCTTT.